This entry lists 14 T cell receptor beta chains sequenced from one sample in a study of cytomegalovirus exposure and HLA in healthy donors. The PCR employed 60 Vbeta primers together with 13 Jbeta primers. TCRdb keeps only in-frame clones here, not all; method: immunoSEQ multiplex PCR. The sample shows 150,000 to 200,000 clones, roughly 86% of them seen only once. Sample: PBMCs. The receptors come from a girl aged 5-17 years in good health and CMV-seropositive.

The J gene is TRBJ1-1, the V gene TRBV10-2; 7 bases agree with TRBD1. With 6 bases clipped from V and 8 bases from J, the junction kept 6 bases outside the gene matches. Germline CDR1 is WSHSY and CDR2 is SAAADI. The CDR3 runs 12 residues. DNA of the CDR3: TGCGCCAGCAGCGACAGGGTCGGGGAAGCTTTCTTT. This encodes CASSDRVGEAFF.

The chain joins TRBV25-1 to TRBJ1-1; a possible D gene is TRBD1 (6 bases). This CDR3 has 12 residues. The V gene's germline CDR1 is MGHDK and CDR2 SYGVNS. The V end was cut by 8 bases, the J end by 2 bases, with 9 bases between. CDR3 DNA sequence: TGTGCCAGCGGGGGGGCTAACACTGAAGCTTTCTTT. Protein product: CASGGANTEAFF.

The chain combines TRBV5-5 with TRBJ1-1; maybe TRBD1 (6 bases). Trimming shortened V by 2 bases and J by 3 bases, and 11 bases separated the two germline ends. CDR1 is SGHKS and CDR2 is YYEKEE in the germline V gene (reference sequence). The CDR3 runs to 14 residues. Written as DNA, the CDR3 is TGTGCCAGCAGCTTCGCGGGGGGGCACACTGAAGCTTTCTTT. This encodes CASSFAGGHTEAFF.

The chain carries TRBV4-1 and TRBJ2-5; TRBD1 might be the D (6 bases). CDR3 length: 16 residues. Per the germline V gene, CDR1 is MGHRA and CDR2 is YSYEKL. The V end lost 3 bases, the J end lost 5 bases, and 19 bases lay between the germline ends. CDR3 in amino acids: CASSQSGVQGVETQYF. CDR3 DNA sequence: TGCGCCAGCAGCCAGTCTGGGGTACAGGGTGTGGAGACCCAGTACTTC.

V gene TRBV6-6 combines with J gene TRBJ1-2, with a tentative D call TRBD1 (6 bases). Germline CDR1 MNHNY, CDR2 SVGAGI (reference sequence). This CDR3 has 11 amino acids. V dropped 7 bases and J dropped 6 bases, with 9 bases sitting between them. As DNA, the CDR3 is TGTGCCAGCACCCGGGACAATGGCTACACCTTC. As protein: CASTRDNGYTF.

V and J are TRBV10-3 and TRBJ1-1; 7 bases are shared with TRBD1. V shed 6 bases and J 6 bases; nucleotides not matched to a gene: 4. The CDR3 totals 12 residues. Germline lookup yields CDR1 ENHRY and CDR2 SYGVKD. CDR3 region: CAISQGEAEAFF. The CDR3 DNA follows: TGTGCCATCAGCCAGGGGGAGGCTGAAGCTTTCTTT.

The chain has TRBV19 and TRBJ1-4; no definite D call. The CDR3 consists of 15 residues. V dropped 3 bases and J dropped 0 bases, with 8 bases sitting between them. The germline CDR1 and CDR2 sequences are LNHDA and SQIVND (reference sequence). As DNA, the CDR3 is TGTGCCAGTAGTATGCGGGAGACAACTAATGAAAAACTGTTTTTT. Translating it yields CASSMRETTNEKLFF.

The chain links TRBV5-1 to TRBJ1-1; D possibly corresponds to TRBD1 (6 bases). Per germline, CDR1 SGHRS and CDR2 YFSETQ. The CDR3 totals 14 residues. V was trimmed by 0 bases and J by 3 bases, leaving 9 bases between them. The CDR3 region is CASSLGDIYTEAFF. CDR3 DNA sequence: TGCGCCAGCAGCTTGGGGGACATATACACTGAAGCTTTCTTT.

This chain connects TRBV19 to TRBJ2-1; D gene uncertain. Germline V lookup: CDR1 LNHDA, CDR2 SQIVND (reference sequence). Deletions cut 4 bases from V and 5 bases from J, with 9 bases between. The CDR3 spans 13 residues. CDR3 loop: CASSRPQDNEQFF. Here the CDR3 DNA reads TGTGCCAGTAGTAGGCCCCAGGACAATGAGCAGTTCTTC.

V usage is TRBV4-1 and J usage is TRBJ1-1; D is perhaps TRBD1 (6 bases). V was clipped by 2 bases and J by 1 base, with 11 bases between them. From germline, CDR1 is MGHRA and CDR2 YSYEKL. This CDR3 has 15 residues. The DNA of the CDR3 is TGCGCCAGCAGCCAACCGACAGGTAGGAACACTGAAGCTTTCTTT. This gives the protein CASSQPTGRNTEAFF.

In DNA form, the CDR3 reads TGTGCCAGCAGTCTGGGGGGGAGCACAGATACGCAGTATTTT. This encodes CASSLGGSTDTQYF. The chain is built from TRBV6-4 and TRBJ2-3; TRBD2 matches at 7 bases. Looked up from germline, CDR1 is MRHNA and CDR2 is SNTAGT. The CDR3 is made up of 14 amino acids. V gave up 5 bases and J gave up 0 bases; unmatched junction bases: 2.

The rearrangement joins TRBV2 to TRBJ1-5; weak D call: TRBD1 (6 bases). CDR3 size: 15 residues. V was cut by 5 bases and J by 0 bases, with 11 bases left in between. Germline-derived CDR1 and CDR2 are SNHLY and FYNNEI. The CDR3 region is CASSTDRNSNQPQHF. The CDR3 coding sequence is TGTGCCAGCAGTACGGACAGAAATAGCAATCAGCCCCAGCATTTT.

This chain uses TRBV6-1 with TRBJ2-1, with TRBD1 as a possible D gene (6 bases). The V end lost 2 bases, the J end lost 4 bases, and 9 bases lay between the germline ends. The germline gives CDR1 MNHNS, CDR2 SASEGT. The CDR3 length is 14 residues. Here the CDR3 DNA reads TGTGCCAGCAGTGAATGGGACACATACAATGAGCAGTTCTTC. Its translation: CASSEWDTYNEQFF.

The V gene is TRBV6-5, the J gene TRBJ1-2, with D maybe TRBD1 (5 bases). This CDR3 spans 15 amino acids. The V gene's germline CDR1 is MNHEY and CDR2 SVGAGI. Trimming took 5 bases from V and 1 from J, leaving 14 bases between them. The CDR3 DNA reads as TGTGCCAGCAGTACAGGCAACGCGCGTAACTATGGCTACACCTTC. Translation gives CASSTGNARNYGYTF.